What follows describes a single T cell receptor beta chain. These data come from a study of control samples from healthy donors and cancer patients. Generated by immunoSEQ multiplex PCR, the TCRdb table keeps only in-frame clones and is missing some. The sample consists of about 410,000 clones, 90% of them appearing once. V lost 0 bases, J lost 2 bases, and 4 bases lay in between. Germline-derived CDR1 and CDR2 are LNHDA and SQIVND (reference sequence). The CDR3 totals 13 residues. The chain employs TRBV19 and TRBJ1-2; D remains unclear. The clonotype comes from a man aged 40-50 years with head and neck cancer. Sequencing was carried out using PBMCs. In nucleotides, the CDR3 is TGTGCCAGTAGTATAGACAAGAACTATGGCTACACCTTC. Translation gives CASSIDKNYGYTF.